The clone carrying this T cell receptor (beta chain) was picked up one time. This record comes from a study of control samples from healthy donors and cancer patients. The repertoire was sequenced with immunoSEQ multiplex PCR; TCRdb's copy has only in-frame clones and lacks some. The data show some 130,000 clones, with less than 95% seen just once and approximately 9% held by the top ten. The CDR3 has 13 residues. Trimming cost V 2 bases and J 4 bases, with 3 bases left between them. V usage is TRBV12-3 or TRBV12-4 and J usage is TRBJ1-6, with D hard to call. The TCR comes from a man younger than 35 in good health. The sample comprised blood. The CDR3 bases are TGTGCCAGCAGTTTAAGATATAATTCACCCCTCCACTTT. The encoded protein is CASSLRYNSPLHF.